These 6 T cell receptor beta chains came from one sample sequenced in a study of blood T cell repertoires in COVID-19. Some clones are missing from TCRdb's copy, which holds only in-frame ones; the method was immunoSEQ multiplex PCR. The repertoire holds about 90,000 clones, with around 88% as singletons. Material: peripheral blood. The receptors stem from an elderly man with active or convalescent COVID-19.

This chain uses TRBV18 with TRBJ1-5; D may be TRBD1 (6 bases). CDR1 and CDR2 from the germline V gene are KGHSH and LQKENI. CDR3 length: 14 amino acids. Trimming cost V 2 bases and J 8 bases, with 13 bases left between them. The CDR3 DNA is TGTGCCAGCTCACCAACAGGGAGTCGGAAGCCCCAGCATTTT. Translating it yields CASSPTGSRKPQHF.

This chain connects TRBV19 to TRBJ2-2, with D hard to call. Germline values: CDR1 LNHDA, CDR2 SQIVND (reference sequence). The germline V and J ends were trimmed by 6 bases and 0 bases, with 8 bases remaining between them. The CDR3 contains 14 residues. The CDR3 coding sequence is TGTGCCAGTAGACTAACGCCGAACACCGGGGAGCTGTTTTTT. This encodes CASRLTPNTGELFF.

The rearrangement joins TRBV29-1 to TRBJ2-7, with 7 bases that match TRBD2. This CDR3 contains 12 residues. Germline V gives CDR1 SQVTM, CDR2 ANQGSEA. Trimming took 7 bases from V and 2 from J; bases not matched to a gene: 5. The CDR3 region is CSAGTTTYEQYF. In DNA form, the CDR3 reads TGCAGCGCCGGGACTACCACCTACGAGCAGTACTTC.

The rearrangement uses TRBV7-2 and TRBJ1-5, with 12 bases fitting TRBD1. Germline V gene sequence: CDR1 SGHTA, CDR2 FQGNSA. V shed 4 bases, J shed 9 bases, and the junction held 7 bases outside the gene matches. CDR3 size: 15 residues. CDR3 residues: CASSSGTGGNGPQHF. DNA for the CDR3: TGTGCCAGCAGCTCAGGGACAGGGGGCAATGGGCCCCAGCATTTT.

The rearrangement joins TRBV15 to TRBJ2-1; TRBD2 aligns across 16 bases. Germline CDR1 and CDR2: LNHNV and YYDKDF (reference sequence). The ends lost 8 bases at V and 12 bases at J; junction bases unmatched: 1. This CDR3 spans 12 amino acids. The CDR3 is CATGTSGRGQFF. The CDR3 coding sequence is TGTGCCACCGGGACTAGCGGGAGGGGGCAGTTCTTC.

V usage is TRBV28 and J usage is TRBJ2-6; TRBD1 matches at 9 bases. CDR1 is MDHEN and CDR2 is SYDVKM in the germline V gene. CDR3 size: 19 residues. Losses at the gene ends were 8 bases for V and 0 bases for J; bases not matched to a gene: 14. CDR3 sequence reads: CASLTTKTGGISGANVLTF. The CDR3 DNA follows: TGTGCCAGCCTCACTACTAAGACAGGGGGAATCTCTGGGGCCAACGTCCTGACTTTC.